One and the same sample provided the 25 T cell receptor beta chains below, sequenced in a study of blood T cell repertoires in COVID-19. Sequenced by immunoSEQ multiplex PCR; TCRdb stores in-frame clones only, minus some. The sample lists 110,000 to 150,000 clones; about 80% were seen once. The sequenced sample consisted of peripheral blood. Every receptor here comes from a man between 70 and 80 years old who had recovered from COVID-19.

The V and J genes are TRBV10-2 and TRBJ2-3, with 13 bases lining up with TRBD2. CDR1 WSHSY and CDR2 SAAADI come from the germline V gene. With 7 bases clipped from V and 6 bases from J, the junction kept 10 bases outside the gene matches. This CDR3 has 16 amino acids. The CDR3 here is CASIELAGGPGDTQYF. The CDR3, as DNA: TGCGCCAGCATTGAACTAGCGGGAGGGCCAGGGGATACGCAGTATTTT.

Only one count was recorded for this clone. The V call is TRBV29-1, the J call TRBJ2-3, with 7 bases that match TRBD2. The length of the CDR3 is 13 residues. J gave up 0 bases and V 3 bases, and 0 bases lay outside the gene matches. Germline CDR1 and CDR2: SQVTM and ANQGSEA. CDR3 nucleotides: TGCAGCGTTGACGGGAGGAGCACAGATACGCAGTATTTT. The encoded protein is CSVDGRSTDTQYF.

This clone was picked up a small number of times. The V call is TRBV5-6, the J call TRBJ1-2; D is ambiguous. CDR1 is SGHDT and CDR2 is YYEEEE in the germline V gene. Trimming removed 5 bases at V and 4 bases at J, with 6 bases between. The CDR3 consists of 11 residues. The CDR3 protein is CASSYSYGYTF. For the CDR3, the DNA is TGTGCCAGCAGTTACAGCTATGGCTACACCTTC.

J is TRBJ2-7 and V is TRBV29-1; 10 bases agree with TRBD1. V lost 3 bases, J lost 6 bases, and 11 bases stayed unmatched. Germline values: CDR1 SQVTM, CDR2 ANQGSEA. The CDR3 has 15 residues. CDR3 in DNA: TGCAGCGTTGACAGTGGACAGGGGGTAATCTCCGAGCAGTACTTC. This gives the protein CSVDSGQGVISEQYF.

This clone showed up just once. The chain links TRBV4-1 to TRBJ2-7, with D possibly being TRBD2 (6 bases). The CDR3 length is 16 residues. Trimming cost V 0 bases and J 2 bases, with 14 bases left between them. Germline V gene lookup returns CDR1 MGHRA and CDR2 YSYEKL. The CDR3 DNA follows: TGCGCCAGCAGCCAAGACGTAGCGGCGGCACCCTACGAGCAGTACTTC. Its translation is CASSQDVAAAPYEQYF.

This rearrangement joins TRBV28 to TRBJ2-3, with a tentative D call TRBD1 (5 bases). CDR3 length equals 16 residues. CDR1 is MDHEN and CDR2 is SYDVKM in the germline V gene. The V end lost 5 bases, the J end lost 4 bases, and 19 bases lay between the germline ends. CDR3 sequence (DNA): TGTGCCAGCAGTCGACCTCAGCAGGGTGCTGCAGATACGCAGTATTTT. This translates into CASSRPQQGAADTQYF.

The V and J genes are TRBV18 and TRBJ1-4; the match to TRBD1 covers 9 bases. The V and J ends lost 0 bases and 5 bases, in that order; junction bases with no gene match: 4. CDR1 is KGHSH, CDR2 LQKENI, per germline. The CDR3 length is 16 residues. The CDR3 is CASSPPKGTGNEKLFF. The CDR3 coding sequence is TGTGCCAGCTCACCACCGAAGGGGACAGGGAATGAAAAACTGTTTTTT. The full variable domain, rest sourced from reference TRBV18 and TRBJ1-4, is NAGVMQNPRHLVRRRGQEARLRCSPMKGHSHVYWYRQLPEEGLKFMVYLQKENIIDESGMPKERFSAEFPKEGPSILRIQQVVRGDSAAYFCASSPPKGTGNEKLFFGSGTQLSVL.

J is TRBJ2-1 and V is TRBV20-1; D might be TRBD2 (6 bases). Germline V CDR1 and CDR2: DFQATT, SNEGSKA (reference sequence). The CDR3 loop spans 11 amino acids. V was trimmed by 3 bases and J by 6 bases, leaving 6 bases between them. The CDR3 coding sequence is TGCAGTGCTAGCGGGAGCAATGAGCAGTTCTTC. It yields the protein CSASGSNEQFF.

CDR3 nucleotide sequence: TGTGCCAGCAGTTTATCCCCTAGCGGGATTATCTACGAGCAGTACTTC. It codes for CASSLSPSGIIYEQYF. V and J are TRBV27 and TRBJ2-7; TRBD2 agrees at 9 bases. The CDR3 extends over 16 amino acids. The junction had 6 bases not matched to a gene; V was cut back by 0 bases and J by 3 bases. Looked up from germline, CDR1 is MNHEY and CDR2 is SMNVEV (reference sequence).

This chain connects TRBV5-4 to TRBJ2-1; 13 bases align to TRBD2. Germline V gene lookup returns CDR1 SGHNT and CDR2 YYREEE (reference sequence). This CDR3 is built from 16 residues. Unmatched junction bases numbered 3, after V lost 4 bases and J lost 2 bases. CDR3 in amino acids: CASSPGLAGAYNEQFF. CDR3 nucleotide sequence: TGTGCCAGCAGCCCTGGACTAGCGGGAGCCTACAATGAGCAGTTCTTC. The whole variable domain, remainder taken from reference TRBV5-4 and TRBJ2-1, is ETGVTQSPTHLIKTRGQQVTLRCSSQSGHNTVSWYQQALGQGPQFIFQYYREEENGRGNFPPRFSGLQFPNYSSELNVNALELDDSALYLCASSPGLAGAYNEQFFGPGTRLTVL.

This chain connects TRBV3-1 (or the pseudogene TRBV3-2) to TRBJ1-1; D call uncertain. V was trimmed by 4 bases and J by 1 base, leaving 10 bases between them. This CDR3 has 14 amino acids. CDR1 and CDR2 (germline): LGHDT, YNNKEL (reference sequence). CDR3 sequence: CASSRPQRNTEAFF. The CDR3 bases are TGTGCCAGCAGCCGTCCCCAGCGGAACACTGAAGCTTTCTTT.

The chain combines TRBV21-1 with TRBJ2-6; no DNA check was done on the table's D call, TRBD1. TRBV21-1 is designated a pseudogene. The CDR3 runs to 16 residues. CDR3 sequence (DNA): TGTGCCAGCAGCGGCAGGGGGAAATCTGGGGCCAACGTCCTGACTTTC. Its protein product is CASSGRGKSGANVLTF.

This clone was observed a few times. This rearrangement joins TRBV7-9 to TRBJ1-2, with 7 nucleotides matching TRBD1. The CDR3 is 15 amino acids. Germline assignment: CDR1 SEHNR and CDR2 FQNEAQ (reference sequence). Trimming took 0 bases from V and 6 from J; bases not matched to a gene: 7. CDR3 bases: TGTGCCAGCAGCTTAGCGTGGTCAGGGGGGAATGGCTACACCTTC. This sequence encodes CASSLAWSGGNGYTF.

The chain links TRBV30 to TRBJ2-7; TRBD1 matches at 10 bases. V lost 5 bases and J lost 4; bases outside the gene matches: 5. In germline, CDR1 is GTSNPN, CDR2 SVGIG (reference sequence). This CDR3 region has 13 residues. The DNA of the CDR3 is TGTGCCTGGGAGAAGGGACAGGGGTACGAGCAGTACTTC. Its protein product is CAWEKGQGYEQYF.

CDR3 nucleotide sequence: TGTGCCAGCAGCTTGAAGAGGGGGACCTACGAGCAGTACTTC. Translating it yields CASSLKRGTYEQYF. The chain uses TRBV5-6 and TRBJ2-7, with a weak D call TRBD1 (6 bases). This CDR3 is built from 14 residues. CDR1 SGHDT and CDR2 YYEEEE come from the germline V gene. Trimming removed 1 base at V and 2 bases at J, with 10 bases between.

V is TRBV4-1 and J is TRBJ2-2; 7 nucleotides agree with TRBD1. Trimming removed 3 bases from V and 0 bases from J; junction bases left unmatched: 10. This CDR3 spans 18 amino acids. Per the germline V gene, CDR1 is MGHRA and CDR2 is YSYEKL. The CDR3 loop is CASSQELPGTANTGELFF. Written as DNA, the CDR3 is TGCGCCAGCAGCCAGGAGTTACCCGGGACAGCGAACACCGGGGAGCTGTTTTTT.

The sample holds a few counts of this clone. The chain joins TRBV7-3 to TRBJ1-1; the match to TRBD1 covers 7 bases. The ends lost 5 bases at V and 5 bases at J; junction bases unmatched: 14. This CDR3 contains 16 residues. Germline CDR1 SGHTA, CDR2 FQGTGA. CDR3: CASSPRPRQGVTEAFF. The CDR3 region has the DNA TGTGCCAGCAGCCCCCGCCCGAGACAGGGAGTTACTGAAGCTTTCTTT.

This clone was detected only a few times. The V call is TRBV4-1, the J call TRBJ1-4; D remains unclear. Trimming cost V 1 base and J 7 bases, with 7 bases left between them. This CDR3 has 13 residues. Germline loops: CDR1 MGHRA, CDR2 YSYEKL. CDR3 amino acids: CASSQGAPEKLFF. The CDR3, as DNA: TGCGCCAGCAGCCAAGGGGCTCCTGAAAAACTGTTTTTT.

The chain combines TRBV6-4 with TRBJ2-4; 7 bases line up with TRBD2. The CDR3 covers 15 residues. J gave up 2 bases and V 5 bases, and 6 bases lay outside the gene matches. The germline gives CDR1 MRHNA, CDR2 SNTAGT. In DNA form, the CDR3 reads TGTGCCAGCAGTAGACTAGCTCTAACCAAAAACATTCAGTACTTC. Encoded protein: CASSRLALTKNIQYF.

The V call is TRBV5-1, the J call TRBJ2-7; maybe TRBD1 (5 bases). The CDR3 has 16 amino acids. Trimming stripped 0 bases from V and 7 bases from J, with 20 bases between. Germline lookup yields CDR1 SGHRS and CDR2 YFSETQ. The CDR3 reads CASSLALTRARCEQYF. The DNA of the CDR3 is TGCGCCAGCAGCTTGGCCCTTACCAGGGCCCGTTGTGAGCAGTACTTC.

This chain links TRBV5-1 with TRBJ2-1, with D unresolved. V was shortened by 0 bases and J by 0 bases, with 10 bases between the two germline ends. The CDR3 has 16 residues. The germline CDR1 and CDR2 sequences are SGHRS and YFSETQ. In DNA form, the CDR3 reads TGCGCCAGCAGCTTGGTGCTTAGGAGCTCCTACAATGAGCAGTTCTTC. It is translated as CASSLVLRSSYNEQFF.

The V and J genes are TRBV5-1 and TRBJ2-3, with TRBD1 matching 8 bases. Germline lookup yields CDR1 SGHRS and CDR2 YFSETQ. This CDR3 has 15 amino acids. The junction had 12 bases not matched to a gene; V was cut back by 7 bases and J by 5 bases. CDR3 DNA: TGCGCCAGCGGCAGGGGGCTTAGTTCCTTAGATACGCAGTATTTT. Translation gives CASGRGLSSLDTQYF.

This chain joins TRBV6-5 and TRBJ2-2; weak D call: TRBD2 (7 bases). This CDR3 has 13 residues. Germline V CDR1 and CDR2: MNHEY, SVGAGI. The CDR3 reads CARGGTNTGELFF. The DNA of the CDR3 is TGTGCTAGGGGGGGTACCAACACCGGGGAGCTGTTTTTT.

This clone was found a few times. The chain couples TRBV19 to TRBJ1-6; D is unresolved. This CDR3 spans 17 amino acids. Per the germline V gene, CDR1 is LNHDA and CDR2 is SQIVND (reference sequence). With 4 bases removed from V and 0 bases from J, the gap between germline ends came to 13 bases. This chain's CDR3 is CASSTKHRSSYNSPLHF. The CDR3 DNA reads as TGTGCCAGTAGTACGAAACACCGAAGCTCCTATAATTCACCCCTCCACTTT.

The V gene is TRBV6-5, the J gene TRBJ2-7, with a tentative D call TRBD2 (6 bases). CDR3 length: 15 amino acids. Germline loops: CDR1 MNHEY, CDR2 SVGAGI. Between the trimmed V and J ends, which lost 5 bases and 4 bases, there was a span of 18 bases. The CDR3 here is CASSQARAGRYEQYF. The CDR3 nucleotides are TGTGCCAGCAGTCAGGCCAGGGCAGGGAGGTACGAGCAGTACTTC.